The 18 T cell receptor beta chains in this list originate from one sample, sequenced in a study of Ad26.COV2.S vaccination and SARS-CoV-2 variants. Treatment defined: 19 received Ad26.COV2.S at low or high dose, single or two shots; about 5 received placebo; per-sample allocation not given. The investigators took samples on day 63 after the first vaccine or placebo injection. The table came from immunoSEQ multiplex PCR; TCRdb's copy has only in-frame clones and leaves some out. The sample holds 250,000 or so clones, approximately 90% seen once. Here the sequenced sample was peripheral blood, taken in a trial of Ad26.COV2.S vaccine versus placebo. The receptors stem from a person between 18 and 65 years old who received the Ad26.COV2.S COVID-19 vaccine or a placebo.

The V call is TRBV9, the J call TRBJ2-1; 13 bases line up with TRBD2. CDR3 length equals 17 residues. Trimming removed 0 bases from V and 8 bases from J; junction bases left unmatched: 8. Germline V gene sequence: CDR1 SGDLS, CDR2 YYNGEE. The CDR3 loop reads CASSVGLAGGVSYEQFF. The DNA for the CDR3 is TGTGCCAGCAGCGTAGGACTAGCGGGAGGCGTTAGCTATGAGCAGTTCTTC.

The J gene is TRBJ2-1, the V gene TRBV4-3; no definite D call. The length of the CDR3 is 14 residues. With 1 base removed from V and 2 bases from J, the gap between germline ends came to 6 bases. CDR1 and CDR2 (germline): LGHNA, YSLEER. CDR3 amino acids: CASSQVDAYNEQFF. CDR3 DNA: TGCGCCAGCAGCCAAGTGGACGCCTACAATGAGCAGTTCTTC.

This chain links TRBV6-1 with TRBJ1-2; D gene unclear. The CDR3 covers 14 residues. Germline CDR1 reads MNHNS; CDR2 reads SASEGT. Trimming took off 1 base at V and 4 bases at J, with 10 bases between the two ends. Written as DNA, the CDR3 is TGTGCCAGCAGTGAAGGCTCTCTAGGCTATGGCTACACCTTC. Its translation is CASSEGSLGYGYTF.

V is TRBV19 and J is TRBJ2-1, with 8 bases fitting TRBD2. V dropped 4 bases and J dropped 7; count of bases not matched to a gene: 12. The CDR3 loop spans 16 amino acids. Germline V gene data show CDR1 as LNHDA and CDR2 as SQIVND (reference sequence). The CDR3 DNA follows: TGTGCCAGTAGTACGACCCGGGGGGGCAAAACGAATGAGCAGTTCTTC. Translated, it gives CASSTTRGGKTNEQFF.

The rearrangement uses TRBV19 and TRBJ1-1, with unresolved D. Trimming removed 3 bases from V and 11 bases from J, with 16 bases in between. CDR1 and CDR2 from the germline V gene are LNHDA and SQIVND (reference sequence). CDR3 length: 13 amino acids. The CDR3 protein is CASSIGDSQEAFF. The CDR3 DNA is TGTGCCAGTAGTATCGGAGACTCCCAGGAGGCTTTCTTT.

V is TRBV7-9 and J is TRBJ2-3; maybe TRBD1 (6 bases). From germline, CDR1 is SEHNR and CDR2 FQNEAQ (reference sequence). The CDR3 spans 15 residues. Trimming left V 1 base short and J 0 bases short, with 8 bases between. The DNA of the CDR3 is TGTGCCAGCAGCTTAGACAGGGCTAGCACAGATACGCAGTATTTT. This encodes CASSLDRASTDTQYF.

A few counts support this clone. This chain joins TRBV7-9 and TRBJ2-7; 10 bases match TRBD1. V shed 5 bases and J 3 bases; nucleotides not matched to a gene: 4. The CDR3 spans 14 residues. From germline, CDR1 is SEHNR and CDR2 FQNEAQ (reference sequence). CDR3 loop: CASSPRDRGYEQYF. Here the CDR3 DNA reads TGTGCCAGCAGCCCCCGGGACAGGGGCTACGAGCAGTACTTC.

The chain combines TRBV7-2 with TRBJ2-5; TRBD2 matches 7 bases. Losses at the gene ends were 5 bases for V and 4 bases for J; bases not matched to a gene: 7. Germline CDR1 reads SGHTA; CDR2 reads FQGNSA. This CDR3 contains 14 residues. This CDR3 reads CASSLGRGGETQYF. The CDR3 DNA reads TGTGCCAGCAGCCTGGGGCGCGGGGGAGAGACCCAGTACTTC.

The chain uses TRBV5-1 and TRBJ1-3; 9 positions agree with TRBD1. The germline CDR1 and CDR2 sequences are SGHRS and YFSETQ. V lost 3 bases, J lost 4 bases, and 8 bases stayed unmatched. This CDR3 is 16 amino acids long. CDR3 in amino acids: CASSYLPGQGGNTIYF. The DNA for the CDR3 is TGCGCCAGCAGCTATTTACCTGGACAGGGGGGAAACACCATATATTTT.

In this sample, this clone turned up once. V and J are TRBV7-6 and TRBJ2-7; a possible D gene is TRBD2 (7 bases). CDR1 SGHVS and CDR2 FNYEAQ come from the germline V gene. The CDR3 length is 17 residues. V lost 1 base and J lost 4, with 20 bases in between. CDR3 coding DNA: TGTGCCAGCAGCTTAGAGTTTGGCGCGGGGGCTCGGTACGAGCAGTACTTC. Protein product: CASSLEFGAGARYEQYF.

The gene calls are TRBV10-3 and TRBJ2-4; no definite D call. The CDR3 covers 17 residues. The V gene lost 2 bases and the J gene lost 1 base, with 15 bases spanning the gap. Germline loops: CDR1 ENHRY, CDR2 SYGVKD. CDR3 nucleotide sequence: TGTGCCATCAGTGAGGCGAAGACCGCCGGGGCCAAAAACATTCAGTACTTC. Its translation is CAISEAKTAGAKNIQYF.

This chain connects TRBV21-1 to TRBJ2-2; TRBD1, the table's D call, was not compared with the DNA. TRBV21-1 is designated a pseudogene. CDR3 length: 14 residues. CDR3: CASSESGLGGELFF. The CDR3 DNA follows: TGTGCCAGCAGCGAGTCAGGGTTAGGCGGGGAGCTGTTTTTT.

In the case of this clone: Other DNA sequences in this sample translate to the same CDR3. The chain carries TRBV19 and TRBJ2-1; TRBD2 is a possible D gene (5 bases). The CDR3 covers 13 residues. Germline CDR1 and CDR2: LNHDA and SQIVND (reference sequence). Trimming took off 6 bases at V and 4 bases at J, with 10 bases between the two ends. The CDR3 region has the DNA TGTGCCAGTAGCACGGGAACATACAATGAGCAGTTCTTC. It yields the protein CASSTGTYNEQFF.

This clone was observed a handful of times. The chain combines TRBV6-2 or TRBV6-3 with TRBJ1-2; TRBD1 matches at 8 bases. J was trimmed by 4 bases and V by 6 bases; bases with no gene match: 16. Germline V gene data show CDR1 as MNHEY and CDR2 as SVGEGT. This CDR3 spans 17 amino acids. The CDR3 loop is CASSPGTGGSRTYGYTF. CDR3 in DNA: TGTGCCAGCAGCCCCGGGACAGGAGGATCCCGTACCTATGGCTACACCTTC.

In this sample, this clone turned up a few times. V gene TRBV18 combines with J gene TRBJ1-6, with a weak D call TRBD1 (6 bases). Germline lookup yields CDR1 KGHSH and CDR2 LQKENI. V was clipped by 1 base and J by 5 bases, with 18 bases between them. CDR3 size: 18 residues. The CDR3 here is CASSPRLGTGLDNSPLHF. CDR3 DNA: TGTGCCAGCTCACCACGGCTAGGTACAGGGTTGGATAATTCACCCCTCCACTTT.

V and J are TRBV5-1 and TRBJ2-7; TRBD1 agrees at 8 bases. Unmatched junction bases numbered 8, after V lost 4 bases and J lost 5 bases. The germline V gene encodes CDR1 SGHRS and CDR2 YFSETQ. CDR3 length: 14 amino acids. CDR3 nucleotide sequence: TGCGCCAGCAGCCCGGACAGGGCCGATCACGAGCAGTACTTC. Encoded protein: CASSPDRADHEQYF. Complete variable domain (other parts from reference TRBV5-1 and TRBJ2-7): KAGVTQTPRYLIKTRGQQVTLSCSPISGHRSVSWYQQTPGQGLQFLFEYFSETQRNKGNFPGRFSGRQFSNSRSEMNVSTLELGDSALYLCASSPDRADHEQYFGPGTRLTVT.

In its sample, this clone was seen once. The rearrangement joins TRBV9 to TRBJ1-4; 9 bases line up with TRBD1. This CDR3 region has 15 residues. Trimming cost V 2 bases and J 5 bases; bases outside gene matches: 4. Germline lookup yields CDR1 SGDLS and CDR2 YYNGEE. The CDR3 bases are TGTGCCAGCAGCGTGGGGGACAGGGTAAATGAAAAACTGTTTTTT. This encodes CASSVGDRVNEKLFF.

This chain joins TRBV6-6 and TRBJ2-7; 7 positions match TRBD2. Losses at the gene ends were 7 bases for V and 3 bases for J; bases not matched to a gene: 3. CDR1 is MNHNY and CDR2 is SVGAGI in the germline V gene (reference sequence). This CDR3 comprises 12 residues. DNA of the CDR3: TGTGCCAGCAACCAGCGGGGCTACGAGCAGTACTTC. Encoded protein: CASNQRGYEQYF.